This paragraph covers one TCR beta chain sequence. The CDR3 spans 15 residues. V was clipped by 10 bases and J by 4 bases, with 20 bases between them. Per the germline V gene, CDR1 is MGHDK and CDR2 is SYGVNS. The data were obtained in a study of T cell changes during pregnancy in multiple sclerosis. TCRdb's copy holds only in-frame clones and misses some; the assay was immunoSEQ multiplex PCR. The table has fewer than 140,000 clones, less than 95% seen once. This receptor was obtained from a female donor with multiple sclerosis, enrolled in a pregnancy study. This specimen consisted of peripheral blood, obtained before pregnancy. The chain joins TRBV25-1 to TRBJ2-1; the D gene is possibly TRBD2 (5 bases). The CDR3 bases are TGTGCCATCGTACCCGGGGTTGGGCCTTACAATGAGCAGTTCTTC. Its protein is CAIVPGVGPYNEQFF.